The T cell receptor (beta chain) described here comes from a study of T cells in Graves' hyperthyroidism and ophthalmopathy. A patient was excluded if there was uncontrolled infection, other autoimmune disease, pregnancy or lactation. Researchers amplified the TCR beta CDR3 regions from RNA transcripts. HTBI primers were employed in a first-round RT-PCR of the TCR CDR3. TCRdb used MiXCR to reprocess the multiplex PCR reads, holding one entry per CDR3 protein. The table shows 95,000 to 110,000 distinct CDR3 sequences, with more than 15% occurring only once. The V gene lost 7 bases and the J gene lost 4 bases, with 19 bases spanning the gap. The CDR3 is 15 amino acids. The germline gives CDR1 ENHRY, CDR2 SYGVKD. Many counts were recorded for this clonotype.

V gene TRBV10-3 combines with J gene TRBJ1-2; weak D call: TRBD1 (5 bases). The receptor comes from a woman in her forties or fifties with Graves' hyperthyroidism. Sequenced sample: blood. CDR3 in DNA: TGTGCCATCACTGGGCAGTCAGGGTTTGGCTATGGCTACACCTTC. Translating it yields CAITGQSGFGYGYTF.